Presented here are 16 T cell receptor beta chains from one specimen sequenced in a study of spatial heterogeneity in lung cancer. MiXCR, applied by TCRdb to the 5' RACE reads, yields one record per CDR3 protein. Here the sample spans about 85,000 distinct CDR3 sequences, 15% to 25% being singletons. Time point indicated: sample taken at primary tumor resection. Unsorted samples of tumor, nontumor lung or frozen PBMC had their whole RNA sequenced. The starting material was PBMCs, obtained at surgery. Receptor source: a male donor with early-stage non-small cell lung cancer.

This rearrangement joins TRBV12-5 to TRBJ2-5; 10 bases fit TRBD1. Trimming cost V 2 bases and J 3 bases; bases outside gene matches: 6. The germline CDR1 and CDR2 sequences are LGHNT and FRNRAP. This CDR3 is built from 16 residues. CDR3 nucleotide sequence: TGTGCTAGTGGTTTGTTCTTGGGGACAGGGGAAGAGACCCAGTACTTC. This translates into CASGLFLGTGEETQYF.

The chain carries TRBV21-1 and TRBJ1-5; the table's D call, TRBD1, was not checked against the DNA. TRBV21-1 is a recognized pseudogene. The CDR3 has 16 residues. CDR3 residues: CASSLPRGGFNQPQHF. CDR3 bases: TGTGCCAGCAGCCTACCCCGGGGGGGTTTCAATCAGCCCCAGCATTTT.

The genes are TRBV11-2 and TRBJ2-7, with TRBD2 matching 9 bases. The V gene's germline CDR1 is SGHAT and CDR2 FQNNGV. J was trimmed by 6 bases and V by 2 bases; bases with no gene match: 11. This CDR3 comprises 16 residues. The CDR3 DNA follows: TGTGCCAGCAGCTTAACCGGGACTAGCACAAGGGGCGAGCAGTACTTC. Translated: CASSLTGTSTRGEQYF.

At least ten counts were recorded for this clonotype. This rearrangement joins TRBV7-9 to TRBJ1-4, with D unresolved. Germline-derived CDR1 and CDR2 are SEHNR and FQNEAQ (reference sequence). V was clipped by 3 bases and J by 6 bases, with 8 bases between them. The CDR3 is made up of 13 amino acids. The CDR3 protein is CASSLGQDEKLFF. The CDR3 DNA follows: TGTGCCAGCAGCTTGGGTCAGGATGAAAAACTGTTTTTT.

The sample holds a few counts of this clonotype. V and J are TRBV20-1 and TRBJ2-1, with D possibly being TRBD1 or TRBD2 (5 bases each). Germline CDR1 and CDR2: DFQATT and SNEGSKA (reference sequence). The CDR3 is 13 amino acids. V was trimmed by 5 bases and J by 0 bases, leaving 8 bases between them. CDR3 region: CSAEGSSYNEQFF. DNA of the CDR3: TGCAGTGCTGAGGGGAGCTCCTACAATGAGCAGTTCTTC.

The chain has TRBV19 and TRBJ2-5; the D is unclear. Germline CDR1 reads LNHDA; CDR2 reads SQIVND (reference sequence). V was pared by 0 bases and J by 1 base, with 9 bases between. CDR3 length: 15 amino acids. The CDR3 region is CASSIEEGPQETQYF. The CDR3 nucleotides are TGTGCCAGTAGTATAGAAGAAGGGCCCCAAGAGACCCAGTACTTC. Together with reference TRBV19 and TRBJ2-5, the CDR3 gives the full variable domain: DGGITQSPKYLFRKEGQNVTLSCEQNLNHDAMYWYRQDPGQGLRLIYYSQIVNDFQKGDIAEGYSVSREKKESFPLTVTSAQKNPTAFYLCASSIEEGPQETQYFGPGTRLLVL.

The chain combines TRBV5-1 with TRBJ2-4; D is tentatively TRBD1 or TRBD2 (5 bases each). V was clipped by 0 bases and J by 7 bases, with 17 bases between them. The CDR3 extends over 16 amino acids. Germline CDR1 reads SGHRS; CDR2 reads YFSETQ. The CDR3 DNA sequence: TGCGCCAGCAGCTTGGGCGCCTCCTTCGAGGGGAACATTCAGTACTTC. Amino acids: CASSLGASFEGNIQYF.

This clonotype was counted ten times or more. The rearrangement uses TRBV30 and TRBJ1-4; 7 positions agree with TRBD1. CDR1 is GTSNPN, CDR2 SVGIG, per germline (reference sequence). The junction had 17 bases not matched to a gene; V was cut back by 4 bases and J by 6 bases. There are 17 residues in the CDR3. CDR3 protein: CAWTKGTDNPGDEKLFF. The CDR3 region has the DNA TGTGCCTGGACCAAGGGGACAGACAATCCCGGGGATGAAAAACTGTTTTTT.

This clonotype has ten or more counts. The genes are TRBV9 and TRBJ1-4, with D perhaps matching TRBD1 (5 bases). Germline V gene sequence: CDR1 SGDLS, CDR2 YYNGEE. The V end was cut by 4 bases, the J end by 8 bases, with 18 bases between. The CDR3 totals 15 residues. The CDR3: CASSSREGTLEKLFF. In nucleotides, the CDR3 is TGTGCCAGCAGCTCCAGGGAGGGGACGTTGGAAAAACTGTTTTTT.

This rearrangement joins TRBV27 to TRBJ2-3; unclear D gene. Germline CDR1 is MNHEY and CDR2 is SMNVEV (reference sequence). This CDR3 spans 15 amino acids. Trimming took off 7 bases at V and 0 bases at J, with 14 bases between the two ends. CDR3 coding DNA: TGTGCCAGCAACCTAGACCGCTTTAGCACAGATACGCAGTATTTT. It translates to CASNLDRFSTDTQYF.

The chain is built from TRBV7-8 and TRBJ1-4; tentatively, D is TRBD1 (5 bases). From germline, CDR1 is SGHVS and CDR2 FQNEAQ. V was cut by 5 bases and J by 2 bases, with 18 bases left in between. CDR3 length equals 17 residues. This CDR3 reads CASSPVEWGSTNEKLFF. The CDR3 bases are TGTGCCAGCAGCCCGGTTGAGTGGGGCTCCACTAATGAAAAACTGTTTTTT.

This clonotype was observed a few times. J is TRBJ2-2 and V is TRBV15; D remains ambiguous. Trimming removed 5 bases from V and 4 bases from J, with 5 bases in between. Germline CDR1 and CDR2: LNHNV and YYDKDF (reference sequence). This CDR3 is 12 amino acids long. The CDR3 loop is CATSSLTGELFF. DNA for the CDR3: TGTGCCACCAGCTCTCTCACCGGGGAGCTGTTTTTT.

This clonotype turned up a few times. The V and J genes are TRBV28 and TRBJ2-5; TRBD2 might be the D (5 bases). Germline V CDR1 and CDR2: MDHEN, SYDVKM. The CDR3 covers 14 residues. Trimming took 5 bases from V and 1 from J, leaving 11 bases between them. The DNA of the CDR3 is TGTGCCAGCAGTCTCAGCGGCCTCCAAGAGACCCAGTACTTC. Its translation: CASSLSGLQETQYF.

This clonotype was counted only a few times. The chain links TRBV29-1 to TRBJ1-1, with TRBD1 identical over 9 bases. The CDR3 is 12 residues long. Germline-derived CDR1 and CDR2 are SQVTM and ANQGSEA. The J segment lost 5 bases and the V segment lost 7 bases, leaving 5 bases of the junction unmatched. CDR3 DNA sequence: TGCAGCGGGGGGGACAGGGCAACTGAAGCTTTCTTT. Protein sequence: CSGGDRATEAFF.

Many counts were recorded for this clonotype. The chain recombines TRBV27 with TRBJ1-5; possible D gene TRBD1, 5 bases. V was trimmed by 5 bases and J by 2 bases, leaving 16 bases between them. This CDR3 contains 16 residues. CDR1 and CDR2 (germline): MNHEY, SMNVEV (reference sequence). The CDR3 region has the DNA TGTGCCAGCAGTCCCCTAGGCGGGACGGGCAATCAGCCCCAGCATTTT. Protein: CASSPLGGTGNQPQHF.

This clonotype was counted many times. The rearrangement joins TRBV27 to TRBJ2-7, with a possible D match to TRBD2 (6 bases). Per the germline V gene, CDR1 is MNHEY and CDR2 is SMNVEV (reference sequence). The CDR3 contains 13 residues. The V and J ends lost 5 bases and 7 bases respectively, with 15 bases between them. The CDR3 region has the DNA TGTGCCAGCAGTCCGACATCTGCGGGAGAGCAGTACTTC. Its protein is CASSPTSAGEQYF.